These 32 T cell receptor beta chains were sequenced from one sample in a study of blood T cell repertoires in COVID-19. Produced via immunoSEQ multiplex PCR; TCRdb's table is partial and in-frame only. The sample shows more than 85,000 clones, less than 85% of them seen only once. The specimen sequenced was peripheral blood. The receptors derive from a human donor in a cohort sampled during active COVID-19.

This clone came up a few times. The chain combines TRBV28 with TRBJ2-1; no reliable D call. This CDR3 is 14 amino acids long. Trimming stripped 1 base from V and 8 bases from J, with 12 bases between. Germline CDR1 MDHEN, CDR2 SYDVKM. CDR3 in DNA: TGTGCCAGCAGTTTATTACCCGTAGTCCATGAGCAGTTCTTC. It yields the protein CASSLLPVVHEQFF.

V is TRBV7-9 and J is TRBJ1-4, with 8 bases fitting TRBD1. J lost 0 bases, V lost 4 bases, and 1 base had no gene match. CDR1 is SEHNR and CDR2 is FQNEAQ in the germline V gene (reference sequence). This CDR3 comprises 15 residues. CDR3 loop: CASSSQGATNEKLFF. The CDR3 coding sequence is TGTGCCAGCAGCTCACAGGGGGCAACTAATGAAAAACTGTTTTTT.

The CDR3 DNA follows: TGTGCCAGCACGAAGACAGGGGGGAGGACGAATTCACCCCTCCACTTT. It encodes CASTKTGGRTNSPLHF. The V and J genes are TRBV6-4 and TRBJ1-6, with 9 bases fitting TRBD1. The CDR3 totals 16 residues. Germline lookup yields CDR1 MRHNA and CDR2 SNTAGT. V lost 7 bases and J lost 7; bases outside the gene matches: 11.

This clone was counted a single time. This chain links TRBV19 with TRBJ1-6; D gene unclear. This CDR3 region has 15 residues. With 5 bases removed from V and 3 bases from J, the gap between germline ends came to 11 bases. Looked up from germline, CDR1 is LNHDA and CDR2 is SQIVND (reference sequence). CDR3 DNA sequence: TGTGCCAGTAGTGGCGGGGTTGGCTATAATTCACCCCTCCACTTT. Translation gives CASSGGVGYNSPLHF.

This chain links TRBV7-9 with TRBJ1-3; 10 nucleotides agree with TRBD1. The ends lost 6 bases at V and 4 bases at J; junction bases unmatched: 0. The CDR3 consists of 13 residues. Germline V gene lookup returns CDR1 SEHNR and CDR2 FQNEAQ (reference sequence). CDR3 sequence reads: CASRTGGGNTIYF. CDR3 bases: TGTGCCAGCAGGACAGGGGGCGGAAACACCATATATTTT.

The V and J genes are TRBV5-1 and TRBJ1-4; D remains unclear. Per the germline V gene, CDR1 is SGHRS and CDR2 is YFSETQ. Deletions cut 4 bases from V and 8 bases from J, with 9 bases between. The CDR3 totals 12 residues. For the CDR3, the DNA is TGCGCCAGCAGCATAAACAAGGAAAAACTGTTTTTT. This gives the protein CASSINKEKLFF.

The V call is TRBV11-3, the J call TRBJ2-3; D is perhaps TRBD2 (5 bases). This CDR3 has 13 amino acids. CDR1 SGHNT and CDR2 YENEEA come from the germline V gene. The V end was cut by 5 bases, the J end by 2 bases, with 8 bases between. CDR3: CASSGRVTDTQYF. The CDR3 region has the DNA TGTGCCAGCAGCGGGCGGGTCACAGATACGCAGTATTTT. Full variable domain (rest looked up from reference TRBV11-3 and TRBJ2-3): EAGVVQSPRYKIIEKKQPVAFWCNPISGHNTLYWYLQNLGQGPELLIRYENEEAVDDSQLPKDRFSAERLKGVDSTLKIQPAELGDSAVYLCASSGRVTDTQYFGPGTRLTVL.

The chain is built from TRBV6-5 and TRBJ1-6; a weak D match, TRBD1 (6 bases). From germline, CDR1 is MNHEY and CDR2 SVGAGI. Between the trimmed V and J ends, which lost 5 bases and 6 bases, there was a span of 11 bases. CDR3 size: 14 residues. Here the CDR3 reads CASSMTGFNSPLHF. CDR3 DNA: TGTGCCAGCAGTATGACAGGTTTTAATTCACCCCTCCACTTT.

The genes are TRBV6-5 and TRBJ1-6; no firm D call. This CDR3 comprises 13 residues. V was clipped by 6 bases and J by 4 bases, with 7 bases between them. Germline CDR1 MNHEY, CDR2 SVGAGI. The CDR3: CASRDGYNSPLHF. CDR3 bases: TGTGCCAGCAGAGACGGGTATAATTCACCCCTCCACTTT.

This clone was seen once. The rearrangement joins TRBV5-1 to TRBJ2-5; 9 bases are shared with TRBD1. V lost 0 bases to trimming and J lost 5 bases; unmatched junction nucleotides: 5. CDR3 length: 15 amino acids. Germline assignment: CDR1 SGHRS and CDR2 YFSETQ. The CDR3 region has the DNA TGCGCCAGCAGCTTGGGGGACAGGGACCGGGAGACCCAGTACTTC. Amino acid sequence: CASSLGDRDRETQYF.

The V gene is TRBV19, the J gene TRBJ2-7, with TRBD1 as a possible D gene (6 bases). This CDR3 spans 14 amino acids. V lost 5 bases to trimming and J lost 6 bases, with 17 bases between them. Germline V gene data show CDR1 as LNHDA and CDR2 as SQIVND (reference sequence). The CDR3 coding sequence is TGTGCCAGTAGTCCGACGACAGGAGCAGTCGAGCAGTACTTC. Protein product: CASSPTTGAVEQYF.

The chain couples TRBV5-1 to TRBJ2-7, with D possibly matching TRBD1 (5 bases). The CDR3 length is 15 residues. The ends were cut back, 5 bases at V and 2 bases at J, with 17 bases in the middle. In germline, CDR1 is SGHRS, CDR2 YFSETQ. In nucleotides, the CDR3 is TGCGCCAGCAGACCGACAGAGAACATCGCCTACGAGCAGTACTTC. Encoded protein: CASRPTENIAYEQYF. Full variable domain (missing parts from reference TRBV5-1 and TRBJ2-7): KAGVTQTPRYLIKTRGQQVTLSCSPISGHRSVSWYQQTPGQGLQFLFEYFSETQRNKGNFPGRFSGRQFSNSRSEMNVSTLELGDSALYLCASRPTENIAYEQYFGPGTRLTVT.

The chain uses TRBV5-4 and TRBJ1-6; perhaps TRBD1 as D (6 bases). Germline V gives CDR1 SGHNT, CDR2 YYREEE (reference sequence). The V end lost 4 bases, the J end lost 8 bases, and 16 bases lay between the germline ends. The CDR3 totals 15 residues. The DNA of the CDR3 is TGTGCCAGCAGCCTGGGGCGGGCAGGGGATTCACCCCTCCACTTT. Protein product: CASSLGRAGDSPLHF.

The V and J genes are TRBV18 and TRBJ1-2, with a tentative D call TRBD1 (6 bases). Trimming cost V 2 bases and J 5 bases, with 15 bases left between them. This CDR3 region has 15 residues. Germline V gene data show CDR1 as KGHSH and CDR2 as LQKENI. Written as DNA, the CDR3 is TGTGCCAGCTCACCAGAGCAGGGGCTGGGATATGGCTACACCTTC. Translated, it gives CASSPEQGLGYGYTF.

This sequence joins TRBV7-9 and TRBJ1-5; 7 positions match TRBD1. There are 15 residues in the CDR3. Germline V gene sequence: CDR1 SEHNR, CDR2 FQNEAQ (reference sequence). Losses at the gene ends were 0 bases for V and 6 bases for J; bases not matched to a gene: 5. The CDR3 reads CASSLAGAGGQPQHF. In DNA, the CDR3 is TGTGCCAGCAGCTTAGCTGGGGCAGGGGGTCAGCCCCAGCATTTT.

This rearrangement joins TRBV10-1 to TRBJ2-1, with a weak D call TRBD2 (6 bases). This CDR3 has 13 amino acids. Trimming removed 7 bases from V and 6 bases from J, with 13 bases in between. Germline CDR1 WNHNN, CDR2 SYGVQD (reference sequence). Here the CDR3 reads CASTRGRPNEQFF. The DNA of the CDR3 is TGCGCCAGCACCCGTGGGAGGCCCAATGAGCAGTTCTTC.

This chain links TRBV18 with TRBJ1-3; no clear D. CDR1 KGHSH and CDR2 LQKENI come from the germline V gene. The CDR3 is 16 residues long. V was clipped by 2 bases and J by 0 bases, with 11 bases between them. The CDR3, as DNA: TGTGCCAGCTCACCAACCGTGCCGAGCTCTGGAAACACCATATATTTT. Amino acid sequence: CASSPTVPSSGNTIYF.

V is TRBV5-1 and J is TRBJ2-3; a weak D match, TRBD2 (5 bases). CDR1 SGHRS and CDR2 YFSETQ come from the germline V gene. The V end was cut by 2 bases, the J end by 0 bases, with 10 bases between. This CDR3 has 15 residues. The CDR3 DNA is TGCGCCAGCAGCTTTACGGGATCTAGCACAGATACGCAGTATTTT. Its protein is CASSFTGSSTDTQYF.

In its sample, this clone was seen once. The rearrangement joins TRBV6-4 to TRBJ2-3, with no clear D. The CDR3 has 13 residues. Germline CDR1 and CDR2: MRHNA and SNTAGT. V lost 1 base and J lost 2, with 4 bases in between. The CDR3 region has the DNA TGTGCCAGCAGTGACTTAGACACAGATACGCAGTATTTT. As protein: CASSDLDTDTQYF.

The chain recombines TRBV7-8 with TRBJ2-7; 11 bases fit TRBD1. Germline V lookup: CDR1 SGHVS, CDR2 FQNEAQ. After removal of 2 bases from V and 1 base from J, the junction contained 16 bases not matched to a gene. This CDR3 has 20 residues. The CDR3 DNA reads TGTGCCAGCAGCTTATTCCCAGGACAGGGGGCTAGCGGAAAATCCTACGAGCAGTACTTC. Protein product: CASSLFPGQGASGKSYEQYF.

The V gene is TRBV2, the J gene TRBJ2-1; 10 positions match TRBD1. The V segment lost 5 bases and the J segment 7 bases; nucleotides outside the gene matches: 2. The CDR3 length is 13 residues. Germline CDR1 reads SNHLY; CDR2 reads FYNNEI. The CDR3, as DNA: TGTGCCAGCAGTTTGGACAGGGGGAATGAGCAGTTCTTC. Protein product: CASSLDRGNEQFF.

This sequence joins TRBV13 and TRBJ2-7; TRBD1 is a possible D gene (5 bases). CDR1 and CDR2 from the germline V gene are PRHDT and FYEKMQ (reference sequence). The CDR3 has 14 amino acids. Trimming stripped 0 bases from V and 3 bases from J, with 9 bases between. The CDR3: CASSLGQGFYEQYF. The DNA of the CDR3 is TGTGCCAGCAGCTTAGGGCAGGGTTTCTACGAGCAGTACTTC. Full variable domain (remainder filled in from reference TRBV13 and TRBJ2-7): AAGVIQSPRHLIKEKRETATLKCYPIPRHDTVYWYQQGPGQDPQFLISFYEKMQSDKGSIPDRFSAQQFSDYHSELNMSSLELGDSALYFCASSLGQGFYEQYFGPGTRLTVT.

The rearrangement joins TRBV4-1 to TRBJ2-1; 9 nucleotides agree with TRBD2. This CDR3 is built from 18 residues. Germline V gene sequence: CDR1 MGHRA, CDR2 YSYEKL. Losses at the gene ends were 1 base for V and 3 bases for J; bases not matched to a gene: 10. DNA of the CDR3: TGCGCCAGCAGCCAAGCATCCACCGGGACTAGCCGCTACAATGAGCAGTTCTTC. Its translation: CASSQASTGTSRYNEQFF.

Worth noting for this clone: The DNA is left out, because the CDR3 cannot be placed on it with certainty; the CDR3 is given as TCRdb lists it. The V and J genes are TRBV21-1 and TRBJ1-5; the table assigns TRBD1, which was not confirmed against the DNA. TRBV21-1 is a recognized pseudogene. The CDR3 spans 15 amino acids, including both terminal residues. CDR3 protein: CASSKVGTGNQPQHF.

This clone was detected once. The chain links TRBV7-8 to TRBJ2-1, with 10 bases fitting TRBD2. V dropped 2 bases and J dropped 8; count of bases not matched to a gene: 9. CDR3 length: 16 amino acids. Germline V CDR1 and CDR2: SGHVS, FQNEAQ. CDR3 protein: CASSLLTSGRPHEQFF. CDR3 in DNA: TGTGCCAGCAGCTTATTGACTAGCGGGCGCCCCCATGAGCAGTTCTTC.

This clone was observed a few times. The CDR3: CASSQEPDSTGEKLFF. As DNA, the CDR3 is TGCGCCAGCAGCCAAGAGCCTGATTCGACAGGCGAAAAACTGTTTTTT. The chain combines TRBV4-3 with TRBJ1-4, with a weak D call TRBD1 (6 bases). From germline, CDR1 is LGHNA and CDR2 YSLEER. V lost 0 bases and J 8 bases, leaving 16 bases between the germline ends. CDR3 length equals 16 residues.

The chain is built from TRBV5-5 and TRBJ1-2; 7 bases fit TRBD1. V shed 6 bases and J 6 bases; nucleotides not matched to a gene: 5. Germline assignment: CDR1 SGHKS and CDR2 YYEKEE (reference sequence). The CDR3 is made up of 12 amino acids. CDR3 sequence reads: CASNRQGHGYTF. CDR3 in DNA: TGTGCCAGCAACCGACAGGGCCATGGCTACACCTTC.

The gene calls are TRBV7-2 and TRBJ1-4, with D perhaps matching TRBD1 (5 bases). The CDR3 consists of 13 residues. Germline lookup yields CDR1 SGHTA and CDR2 FQGNSA. V was trimmed by 1 base and J by 7 bases, leaving 7 bases between them. The CDR3 region has the DNA TGTGCCAGCAGCTTAGGACAGATTGAAAAACTGTTTTTT. This encodes CASSLGQIEKLFF.

J is TRBJ2-7 and V is TRBV3-1 (or the pseudogene TRBV3-2), with D possibly being TRBD2 (6 bases). The germline V gene encodes CDR1 LGHDT and CDR2 YNNKEL (reference sequence). Trimming removed 2 bases from V and 2 bases from J, with 7 bases in between. The CDR3 is 13 amino acids. The CDR3 sequence is CASSQQRAYEQYF. The CDR3 DNA follows: TGTGCCAGCAGCCAACAGCGGGCCTACGAGCAGTACTTC.

This clone appeared once. V and J are TRBV14 and TRBJ2-1; TRBD1 is a possible D gene (6 bases). CDR1 and CDR2 from the germline V gene are SGHDN and FVKESK. V lost 2 bases, J lost 4 bases, and 21 bases lay in between. CDR3 length: 18 amino acids. DNA for the CDR3: TGTGCCAGCAGCCAAACCCAGGGGCAGGGGATCTTTTACAATGAGCAGTTCTTC. Translation gives CASSQTQGQGIFYNEQFF.

The chain links TRBV7-2 to TRBJ1-5; no clear D gene. Trimming left V 4 bases short and J 0 bases short, with 13 bases between. This CDR3 comprises 16 residues. CDR1 and CDR2 from the germline V gene are SGHTA and FQGNSA. The CDR3 protein is CASSSDGVISNQPQHF. In nucleotides, the CDR3 is TGTGCCAGCAGCTCTGACGGGGTTATTAGCAATCAGCCCCAGCATTTT.

The rearrangement links TRBV13 to TRBJ2-7; D remains unclear. The germline gives CDR1 PRHDT, CDR2 FYEKMQ (reference sequence). This CDR3 is 14 amino acids long. The germline V and J ends were trimmed by 7 bases and 3 bases, with 16 bases remaining between them. This chain's CDR3 is CASTSLGRNYEQYF. The CDR3 region has the DNA TGTGCCAGCACCTCCCTTGGGCGTAACTACGAGCAGTACTTC. The whole variable domain, remainder taken from reference TRBV13 and TRBJ2-7, is AAGVIQSPRHLIKEKRETATLKCYPIPRHDTVYWYQQGPGQDPQFLISFYEKMQSDKGSIPDRFSAQQFSDYHSELNMSSLELGDSALYFCASTSLGRNYEQYFGPGTRLTVT.